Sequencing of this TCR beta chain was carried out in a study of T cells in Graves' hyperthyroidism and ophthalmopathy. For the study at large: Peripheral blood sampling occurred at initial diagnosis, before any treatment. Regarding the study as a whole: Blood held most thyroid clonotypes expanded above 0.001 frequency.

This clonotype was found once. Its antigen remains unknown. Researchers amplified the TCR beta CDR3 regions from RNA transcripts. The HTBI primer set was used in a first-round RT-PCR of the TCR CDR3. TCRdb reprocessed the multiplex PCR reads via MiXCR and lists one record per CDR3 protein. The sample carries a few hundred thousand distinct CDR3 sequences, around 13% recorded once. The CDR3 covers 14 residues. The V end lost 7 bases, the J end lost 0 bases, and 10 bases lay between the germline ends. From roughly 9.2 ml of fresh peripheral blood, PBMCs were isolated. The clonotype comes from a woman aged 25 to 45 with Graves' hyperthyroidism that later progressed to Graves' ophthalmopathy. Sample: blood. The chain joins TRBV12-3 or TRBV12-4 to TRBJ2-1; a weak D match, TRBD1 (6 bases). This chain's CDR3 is CASTDSSSYNEQFF. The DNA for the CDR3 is TGTGCCAGCACGGACAGTTCCTCCTACAATGAGCAGTTCTTC.